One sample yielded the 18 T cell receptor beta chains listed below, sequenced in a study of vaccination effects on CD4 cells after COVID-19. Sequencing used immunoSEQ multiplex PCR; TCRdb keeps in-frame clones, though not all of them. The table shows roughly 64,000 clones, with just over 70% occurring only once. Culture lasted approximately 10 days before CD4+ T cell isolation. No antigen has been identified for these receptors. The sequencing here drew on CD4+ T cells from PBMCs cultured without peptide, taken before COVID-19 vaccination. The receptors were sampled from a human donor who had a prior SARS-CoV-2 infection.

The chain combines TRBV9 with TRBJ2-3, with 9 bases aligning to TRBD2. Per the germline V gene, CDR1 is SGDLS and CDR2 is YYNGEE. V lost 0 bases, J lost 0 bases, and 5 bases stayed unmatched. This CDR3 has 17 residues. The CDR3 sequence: CASSVEGGGASTDTQYF. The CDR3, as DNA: TGTGCCAGCAGCGTAGAGGGCGGGGGGGCTAGCACAGATACGCAGTATTTT.

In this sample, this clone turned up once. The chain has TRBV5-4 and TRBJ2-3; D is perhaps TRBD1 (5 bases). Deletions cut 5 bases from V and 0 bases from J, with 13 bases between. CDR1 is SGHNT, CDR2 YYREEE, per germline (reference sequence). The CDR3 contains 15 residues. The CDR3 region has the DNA TGTGCCAGCAGGCCGGACAAGGCTAGCACAGATACGCAGTATTTT. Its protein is CASRPDKASTDTQYF.

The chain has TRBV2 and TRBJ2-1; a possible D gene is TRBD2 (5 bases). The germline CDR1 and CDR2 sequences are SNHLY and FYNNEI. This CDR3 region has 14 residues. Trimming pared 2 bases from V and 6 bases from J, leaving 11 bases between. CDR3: CASSERRTINEQFF. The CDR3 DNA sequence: TGTGCCAGCAGTGAACGGAGGACGATCAATGAGCAGTTCTTC.

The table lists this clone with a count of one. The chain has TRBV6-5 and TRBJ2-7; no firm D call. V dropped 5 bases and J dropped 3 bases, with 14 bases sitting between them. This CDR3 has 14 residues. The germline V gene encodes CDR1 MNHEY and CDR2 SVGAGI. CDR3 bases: TGTGCCAGCAGTCGCGCACCCCTAAACTACGAGCAGTACTTC. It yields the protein CASSRAPLNYEQYF.

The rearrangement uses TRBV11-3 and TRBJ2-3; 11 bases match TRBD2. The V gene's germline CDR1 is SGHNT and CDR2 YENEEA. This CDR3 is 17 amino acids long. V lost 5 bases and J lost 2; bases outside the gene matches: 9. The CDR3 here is CASSRRTSGYDTDTQYF. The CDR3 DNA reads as TGTGCCAGCAGCCGACGGACTAGCGGGTATGACACAGATACGCAGTATTTT.

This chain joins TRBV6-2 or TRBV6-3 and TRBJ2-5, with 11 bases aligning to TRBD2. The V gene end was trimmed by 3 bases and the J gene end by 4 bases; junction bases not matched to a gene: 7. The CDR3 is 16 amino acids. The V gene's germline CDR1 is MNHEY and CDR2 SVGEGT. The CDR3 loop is CASSYLTSGDIETQYF. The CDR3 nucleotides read TGTGCCAGCAGTTATTTGACTAGCGGGGACATAGAGACCCAGTACTTC.

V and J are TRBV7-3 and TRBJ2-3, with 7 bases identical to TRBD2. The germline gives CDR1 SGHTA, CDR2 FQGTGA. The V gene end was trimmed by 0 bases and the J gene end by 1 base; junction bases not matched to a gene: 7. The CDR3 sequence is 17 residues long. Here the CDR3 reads CASSLTFQRGRTDTQYF. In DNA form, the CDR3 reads TGTGCCAGCAGCTTAACATTCCAGCGGGGACGCACAGATACGCAGTATTTT.

The CDR3 region is CASKESNTDTQYF. The CDR3 DNA reads as TGCGCCAGCAAGGAGTCCAACACAGATACGCAGTATTTT. This chain links TRBV5-1 with TRBJ2-3; D not resolved. The CDR3 totals 13 residues. Germline lookup yields CDR1 SGHRS and CDR2 YFSETQ. V was cut by 6 bases and J by 2 bases, with 10 bases left in between.

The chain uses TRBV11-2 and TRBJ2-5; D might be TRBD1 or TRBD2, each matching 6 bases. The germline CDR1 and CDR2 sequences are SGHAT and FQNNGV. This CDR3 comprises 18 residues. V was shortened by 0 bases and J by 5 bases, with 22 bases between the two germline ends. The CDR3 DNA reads TGTGCCAGCAGCTTAGAGGTTTGGGGGGCGAGGTTCGGGGAGACCCAGTACTTC. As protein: CASSLEVWGARFGETQYF.

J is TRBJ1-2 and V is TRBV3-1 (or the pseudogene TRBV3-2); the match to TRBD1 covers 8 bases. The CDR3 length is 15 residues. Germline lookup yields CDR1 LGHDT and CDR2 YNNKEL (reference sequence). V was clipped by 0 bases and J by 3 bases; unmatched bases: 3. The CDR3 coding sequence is TGTGCCAGCAGCCAAGAATACAGGGGGTACTATGGCTACACCTTC. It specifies CASSQEYRGYYGYTF.

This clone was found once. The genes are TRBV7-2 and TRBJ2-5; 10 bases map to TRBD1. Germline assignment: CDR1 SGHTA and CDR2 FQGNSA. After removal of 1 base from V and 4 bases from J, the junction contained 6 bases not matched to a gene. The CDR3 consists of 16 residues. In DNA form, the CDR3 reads TGTGCCAGCAGCTTAGTAGGACAGGGGGACCGAGAGACCCAGTACTTC. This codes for CASSLVGQGDRETQYF. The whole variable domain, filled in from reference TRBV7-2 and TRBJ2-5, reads GAGVSQSPSNKVTEKGKDVELRCDPISGHTALYWYRQSLGQGLEFLIYFQGNSAPDKSGLPSDRFSAERTGGSVSTLTIQRTQQEDSAVYLCASSLVGQGDRETQYFGPGTRLLVL.

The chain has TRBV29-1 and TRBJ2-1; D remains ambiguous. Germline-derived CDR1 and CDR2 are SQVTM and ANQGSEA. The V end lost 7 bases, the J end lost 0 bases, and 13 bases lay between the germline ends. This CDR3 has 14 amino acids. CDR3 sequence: CSADADFSYNEQFF. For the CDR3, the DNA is TGCAGCGCTGACGCAGATTTCTCCTACAATGAGCAGTTCTTC.

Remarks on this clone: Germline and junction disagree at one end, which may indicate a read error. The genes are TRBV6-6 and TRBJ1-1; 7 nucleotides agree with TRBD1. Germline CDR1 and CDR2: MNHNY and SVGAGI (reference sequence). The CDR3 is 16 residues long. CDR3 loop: CASSRGDSLMNSEAFF. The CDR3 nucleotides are TGTGCCAGCAGTCGAGGGGACAGCCTCATGAACTCTGAAGCTTTCTTT.

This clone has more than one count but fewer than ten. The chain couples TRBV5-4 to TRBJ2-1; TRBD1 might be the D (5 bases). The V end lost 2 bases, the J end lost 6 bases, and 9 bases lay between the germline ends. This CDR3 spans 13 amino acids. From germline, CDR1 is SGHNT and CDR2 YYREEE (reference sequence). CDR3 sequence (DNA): TGTGCCAGCAGCTTTCAGGGCGGCAATGAGCAGTTCTTC. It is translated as CASSFQGGNEQFF. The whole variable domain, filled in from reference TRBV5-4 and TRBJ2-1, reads ETGVTQSPTHLIKTRGQQVTLRCSSQSGHNTVSWYQQALGQGPQFIFQYYREEENGRGNFPPRFSGLQFPNYSSELNVNALELDDSALYLCASSFQGGNEQFFGPGTRLTVL.

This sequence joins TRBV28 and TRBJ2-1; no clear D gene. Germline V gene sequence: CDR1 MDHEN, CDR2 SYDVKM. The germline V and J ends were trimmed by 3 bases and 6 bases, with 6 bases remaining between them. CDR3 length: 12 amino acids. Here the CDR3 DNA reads TGTGCCAGCAGTTTTCATTCCAATGAGCAGTTCTTC. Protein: CASSFHSNEQFF.

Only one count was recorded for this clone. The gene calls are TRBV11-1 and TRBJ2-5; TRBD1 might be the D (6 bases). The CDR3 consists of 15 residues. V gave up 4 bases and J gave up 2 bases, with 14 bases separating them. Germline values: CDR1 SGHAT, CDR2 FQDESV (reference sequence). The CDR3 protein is CASSSIRQAQETQYF. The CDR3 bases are TGTGCCAGCAGCTCGATACGACAGGCACAAGAGACCCAGTACTTC.

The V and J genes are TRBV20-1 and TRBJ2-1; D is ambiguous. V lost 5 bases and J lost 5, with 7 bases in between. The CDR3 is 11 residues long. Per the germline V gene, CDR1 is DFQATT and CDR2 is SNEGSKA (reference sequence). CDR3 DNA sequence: TGCAGTGCTGACACAAACAATGAGCAGTTCTTC. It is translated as CSADTNNEQFF.

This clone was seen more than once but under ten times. The CDR3 sequence is CASRRLARNEQFF. As DNA, the CDR3 is TGTGCCAGCAGACGACTAGCTCGGAATGAGCAGTTCTTC. This chain joins TRBV11-2 and TRBJ2-1; 7 bases fit TRBD2. Germline V lookup: CDR1 SGHAT, CDR2 FQNNGV. The V and J ends lost 6 bases and 7 bases, in that order; junction bases with no gene match: 6. This CDR3 contains 13 residues.